This entry lists 28 T cell receptor beta chains sequenced from one sample in a study of cytomegalovirus exposure and HLA in healthy donors. 13 Jbeta primers and 60 Vbeta primers were used for the PCR. Sequencing used immunoSEQ multiplex PCR; TCRdb keeps in-frame clones, though not all of them. Of roughly 110,000 clones detected, 65% to 75% appear once; the ten largest clones hold less than 3.5%. The specimen was PBMCs. The source of these receptors is a female donor in good health and CMV-seronegative.

This clone was seen more than once but under ten times. This chain joins TRBV14 and TRBJ2-1; 8 positions match TRBD2. With V trimmed by 2 bases and J by 7 bases, 7 bases remained unmatched. Germline V gene lookup returns CDR1 SGHDN and CDR2 FVKESK. CDR3 length: 15 residues. The CDR3 DNA follows: TGTGCCAGCAGCCAATCTACGCGGGAGGTGAATGAGCAGTTCTTC. It translates to CASSQSTREVNEQFF.

V and J are TRBV27 and TRBJ2-7, with 10 bases identical to TRBD2. The CDR3 has 15 amino acids. Germline CDR1 is MNHEY and CDR2 is SMNVEV (reference sequence). Unmatched junction bases numbered 7, after V lost 6 bases and J lost 2 bases. The CDR3 here is CASRSPLAGTYEQYF. In DNA form, the CDR3 reads TGTGCCAGCAGATCCCCACTAGCGGGGACCTACGAGCAGTACTTC.

V gene TRBV28 combines with J gene TRBJ2-3; 11 bases align to TRBD1. The CDR3 loop spans 14 amino acids. V shed 8 bases and J 5 bases; nucleotides not matched to a gene: 6. The V gene's germline CDR1 is MDHEN and CDR2 SYDVKM. CDR3 protein: CASSGTGGRDTQYF. The CDR3 nucleotides are TGTGCCAGCTCCGGGACAGGGGGACGAGATACGCAGTATTTT.

This clone was observed a few times. V is TRBV5-1 and J is TRBJ2-3; no clear D gene. Germline-derived CDR1 and CDR2 are SGHRS and YFSETQ. V lost 4 bases and J 0 bases, leaving 6 bases between the germline ends. The CDR3 has 13 amino acids. CDR3 residues: CASSGLSTDTQYF. In nucleotides, the CDR3 is TGCGCCAGCAGCGGCCTGAGCACAGATACGCAGTATTTT.

This clone was observed a handful of times. The chain joins TRBV29-1 to TRBJ1-2; D is possibly TRBD1 (6 bases). The ends were cut back, 1 base at V and 6 bases at J, with 6 bases in the middle. The CDR3 has 11 amino acids. Germline V CDR1 and CDR2: SQVTM, ANQGSEA. The DNA for the CDR3 is TGCAGCGTTGAAGCAGGGGATGGCTACACCTTC. Protein product: CSVEAGDGYTF. Variable domain in full (rest from reference TRBV29-1 and TRBJ1-2): SAVISQKPSRDICQRGTSLTIQCQVDSQVTMMFWYRQQPGQSLTLIATANQGSEATYESGFVIDKFPISRPNLTFSTLTVSNMSPEDSSIYLCSVEAGDGYTFGSGTRLTVV.

In the case of this clone: One end of the junction varies from germline; a read error may be responsible. The chain has TRBV18 and TRBJ2-1; 10 nucleotides line up with TRBD1. CDR3 length: 11 amino acids. In germline, CDR1 is KGHSH, CDR2 LQKENI. CDR3 coding DNA: TGTGCCAGCTCACCAGGGACAGGGGCGGTCTTC. Residues: CASSPGTGAVF.

The chain couples TRBV25-1 to TRBJ2-5, with D maybe TRBD2 (5 bases). The CDR3 extends over 14 amino acids. Germline values: CDR1 MGHDK, CDR2 SYGVNS. Trimming stripped 6 bases from V and 5 bases from J, with 16 bases between. The CDR3 is CASRANLGGETQYF. In DNA, the CDR3 is TGTGCCAGCAGGGCTAACTTGGGCGGGGAGACCCAGTACTTC.

The chain employs TRBV2 and TRBJ1-2; D unclear. CDR1 SNHLY and CDR2 FYNNEI come from the germline V gene. Trimming removed 8 bases at V and 2 bases at J, with 12 bases between. The CDR3 sequence is 13 residues long. This CDR3 reads CASWNSFNYGYTF. The CDR3 DNA follows: TGTGCCAGCTGGAACAGCTTCAACTATGGCTACACCTTC.

The chain has TRBV6-4 and TRBJ1-1, with D possibly being TRBD1 (5 bases). V was cut by 3 bases and J by 0 bases, with 8 bases left in between. The CDR3 has 14 residues. The V gene's germline CDR1 is MRHNA and CDR2 SNTAGT. The CDR3 nucleotides are TGTGCCAGCAGTGAGACAGACATGAACACTGAAGCTTTCTTT. Protein sequence: CASSETDMNTEAFF.

This chain uses TRBV27 with TRBJ1-3; tentatively, D is TRBD1 (5 bases). The V gene's germline CDR1 is MNHEY and CDR2 SMNVEV (reference sequence). The CDR3 is 14 residues long. Deletions cut 2 bases from V and 0 bases from J, with 5 bases between. CDR3 amino acids: CASSLGASGNTIYF. In DNA, the CDR3 is TGTGCCAGCAGTTTAGGGGCCTCTGGAAACACCATATATTTT.

The chain is built from TRBV2 and TRBJ2-2, with 7 bases lining up with TRBD2. CDR3 size: 14 residues. With 7 bases clipped from V and 2 bases from J, the junction kept 4 bases outside the gene matches. CDR1 and CDR2 from the germline V gene are SNHLY and FYNNEI. CDR3 sequence reads: CASTVGLNTGELFF. Here the CDR3 DNA reads TGTGCCAGCACCGTGGGACTAAACACCGGGGAGCTGTTTTTT.

Only one count was recorded for this clone. The rearrangement links TRBV13 to TRBJ2-1; TRBD2 agrees at 13 bases. The CDR3 is 13 amino acids. Germline V gene sequence: CDR1 PRHDT, CDR2 FYEKMQ (reference sequence). V lost 5 bases and J lost 12; bases outside the gene matches: 4. The CDR3, as DNA: TGTGCCAGCAGCGTACTAGCGGGAGGGGTGCAGTTCTTC. This codes for CASSVLAGGVQFF. Full variable domain (outside the CDR3, taken from reference TRBV13 and TRBJ2-1): AAGVIQSPRHLIKEKRETATLKCYPIPRHDTVYWYQQGPGQDPQFLISFYEKMQSDKGSIPDRFSAQQFSDYHSELNMSSLELGDSALYFCASSVLAGGVQFFGPGTRLTVL.

The chain has TRBV10-1 and TRBJ1-1, with D tentatively TRBD1 (5 bases). Germline V gives CDR1 WNHNN, CDR2 SYGVQD (reference sequence). The germline V and J ends were trimmed by 2 bases and 0 bases, with 16 bases remaining between them. This CDR3 contains 17 residues. The CDR3 nucleotides read TGCGCCAGCAGTGAGCCGAGTGGGGGGGTCATGAACACTGAAGCTTTCTTT. Residues: CASSEPSGGVMNTEAFF.

This clone was seen a single time. The gene calls are TRBV10-3 and TRBJ2-2, with a possible D match to TRBD1 (6 bases). The CDR3 is 13 amino acids. The germline V gene encodes CDR1 ENHRY and CDR2 SYGVKD. Trimming removed 9 bases from V and 1 base from J, with 9 bases in between. CDR3 nucleotide sequence: TGTGCCATTCCGGGACAGAACACCGGGGAGCTGTTTTTT. This sequence encodes CAIPGQNTGELFF.

Regarding this clone: Other DNA sequences within the sample encode an identical CDR3. This chain joins TRBV4-3 and TRBJ2-2; 11 nucleotides align to TRBD2. Germline CDR1 is LGHNA and CDR2 is YSLEER. With 1 base clipped from V and 6 bases from J, the junction kept 13 bases outside the gene matches. CDR3 size: 19 residues. For the CDR3, the DNA is TGCGCCAGCAGCCAAGGGGTAAGACTAGCGGGGATTAGTTCCGGGGAGCTGTTTTTT. It encodes CASSQGVRLAGISSGELFF.

This clone occurred once. V and J are TRBV30 and TRBJ1-5; weak D call: TRBD1 (6 bases). CDR3 length: 14 residues. Per germline, CDR1 GTSNPN and CDR2 SVGIG (reference sequence). Trimming removed 1 base at V and 5 bases at J, with 12 bases between. The CDR3 sequence is CAWSEVQGDQPQHF. In DNA form, the CDR3 reads TGTGCCTGGAGTGAGGTACAGGGAGATCAGCCCCAGCATTTT.

This sequence joins TRBV2 and TRBJ2-5; 9 bases map to TRBD2. Germline assignment: CDR1 SNHLY and CDR2 FYNNEI. V lost 2 bases to trimming and J lost 4 bases; unmatched junction nucleotides: 17. The CDR3 length is 19 residues. This CDR3 is CASSERGASGMRTGETQYF. DNA for the CDR3: TGTGCCAGCAGTGAAAGGGGGGCTAGCGGGATGAGGACGGGAGAGACCCAGTACTTC.

The gene calls are TRBV14 and TRBJ1-1; D is unclear. Germline values: CDR1 SGHDN, CDR2 FVKESK. V lost 2 bases to trimming and J lost 6 bases, with 10 bases between them. The CDR3 is 13 amino acids. CDR3 sequence (DNA): TGTGCCAGCAGCCAAATCCAGCGAGCTGAAGCTTTCTTT. It yields the protein CASSQIQRAEAFF.

The rearrangement joins TRBV28 to TRBJ2-7; 8 bases line up with TRBD1. The germline CDR1 and CDR2 sequences are MDHEN and SYDVKM. V trimming: 6 bases; J trimming: 4 bases; junction bases outside the gene matches: 8. The CDR3 is 14 amino acids. The CDR3 DNA sequence: TGTGCCAGCAGAGACAGGGGCGCTTCTTACGAGCAGTACTTC. Encoded protein: CASRDRGASYEQYF.

The chain carries TRBV7-9 and TRBJ2-7; D uncertain. CDR1 is SEHNR, CDR2 FQNEAQ, per germline (reference sequence). V was shortened by 1 base and J by 7 bases, with 8 bases between the two germline ends. The CDR3 consists of 12 residues. The CDR3 DNA sequence: TGTGCCAGCAGCTTAGGGTTTCGGGAGCAGTACTTC. Protein sequence: CASSLGFREQYF.

V and J are TRBV12-5 and TRBJ1-4; 7 nucleotides line up with TRBD1. Germline CDR1 and CDR2: LGHNT and FRNRAP. This CDR3 has 12 amino acids. V was pared by 6 bases and J by 8 bases, with 3 bases of the junction left unmatched. The CDR3 sequence: CASGPTGEKLFF. In DNA form, the CDR3 reads TGTGCTAGTGGACCGACAGGGGAAAAACTGTTTTTT.

This chain links TRBV6-1 with TRBJ1-5; no definite D call. Germline CDR1 reads MNHNS; CDR2 reads SASEGT. The CDR3 spans 14 residues. Trimming shortened V by 3 bases and J by 1 base, and 7 bases separated the two germline ends. The CDR3, as DNA: TGTGCCAGCAGTGACAGGCCCAGCAATCAGCCCCAGCATTTT. Its translation is CASSDRPSNQPQHF.

The rearrangement joins TRBV4-2 to TRBJ2-1, with 9 bases lining up with TRBD2. The CDR3 length is 19 residues. V lost 0 bases to trimming and J lost 1 base; unmatched junction nucleotides: 10. Germline V lookup: CDR1 LGHNA, CDR2 YNFKEQ. CDR3 nucleotides: TGTGCCAGCAGCCAAGACTGGACTAGCGAGCCGCTATCCTACAATGAGCAGTTCTTC. Protein: CASSQDWTSEPLSYNEQFF.

This chain uses TRBV27 with TRBJ1-1, with 9 bases aligning to TRBD1. Germline V gene lookup returns CDR1 MNHEY and CDR2 SMNVEV (reference sequence). This CDR3 has 14 residues. The junction had 6 bases not matched to a gene; V was cut back by 5 bases and J by 5 bases. The CDR3 protein is CASSRDRVGTEAFF. The CDR3 DNA sequence: TGTGCCAGCAGTAGGGACAGGGTAGGTACTGAAGCTTTCTTT.

This clone was seen only a few times. The rearrangement joins TRBV4-1 to TRBJ1-5; no definite D call. Trimming cost V 0 bases and J 4 bases, with 10 bases left between them. Germline assignment: CDR1 MGHRA and CDR2 YSYEKL. The CDR3 is 15 amino acids. CDR3 residues: CASSQEGVLNQPQHF. DNA for the CDR3: TGCGCCAGCAGCCAAGAGGGCGTCCTGAATCAGCCCCAGCATTTT.

V is TRBV20-1 and J is TRBJ2-7; maybe TRBD1 (5 bases). The CDR3 runs 11 residues. The germline V gene encodes CDR1 DFQATT and CDR2 SNEGSKA (reference sequence). The CDR3 spells CLGRSGYEQYF. In DNA form, the CDR3 reads TGCCTGGGGCGGTCCGGCTACGAGCAGTACTTC.

The rearrangement joins TRBV9 to TRBJ2-3; D ambiguous. Trimming removed 4 bases from V and 5 bases from J, with 11 bases in between. The germline V gene encodes CDR1 SGDLS and CDR2 YYNGEE. This CDR3 is 13 amino acids long. The CDR3 DNA reads TGTGCCAGCAGCACAACAGTAGAAGATACGCAGTATTTT. Translating gives CASSTTVEDTQYF.

The chain joins TRBV28 to TRBJ2-3; TRBD2 agrees at 7 bases. The V gene's germline CDR1 is MDHEN and CDR2 SYDVKM. The CDR3 runs to 16 residues. The V and J ends lost 3 bases and 4 bases, in that order; junction bases with no gene match: 10. CDR3 region: CASSFPSGAGADTQYF. CDR3 DNA: TGTGCCAGCAGTTTCCCTAGCGGAGCTGGGGCAGATACGCAGTATTTT.